One and the same sample provided the 15 T cell receptor beta chains below, sequenced in a study of T-cell memory formation after mild COVID-19. One entry per CDR3 protein results from TCRdb running MiXCR on the 5' RACE reads. The sample lists about 560,000 distinct CDR3 sequences; 15% to 20% were seen once. Sequencing was done on a sample of PBMCs or a T cell subset sorted from them (not recorded which). All receptors come from an adult woman who had mild COVID-19 (a few samples of this study predate the infection). Cell type and time point are not known.

This clonotype has at least ten counts. The chain links TRBV4-3 to TRBJ2-7; TRBD2 matches at 7 bases. V shed 3 bases, J shed 0 bases, and the junction held 8 bases outside the gene matches. The CDR3 totals 16 residues. The germline V gene has CDR1 LGHNA and CDR2 YSLEER. The DNA for the CDR3 is TGCGCCAGCAGCCAGGGGATAGCGGGCCTCTCCTACGAGCAGTACTTC. Amino acid sequence: CASSQGIAGLSYEQYF.

This clonotype showed up just a few times. The V call is TRBV5-3, the J call TRBJ2-1; D is uncertain. TRBV5-3 falls under the ORF class, with uncertain function. Trimming cost V 0 bases and J 10 bases, with 14 bases left between them. The CDR3 spans 14 residues. The CDR3 sequence: CARSLGMATPEQFF. Written as DNA, the CDR3 is TGTGCCAGAAGCTTGGGAATGGCCACTCCCGAGCAGTTCTTC.

This clonotype was picked up a small number of times. V gene TRBV20-1 combines with J gene TRBJ2-1, with D unclear. Per the germline V gene, CDR1 is DFQATT and CDR2 is SNEGSKA (reference sequence). Trimming took 5 bases from V and 3 from J, leaving 5 bases between them. The CDR3 consists of 11 residues. CDR3 bases: TGCAGTGCTTCCAACTACAATGAGCAGTTCTTC. The encoded protein is CSASNYNEQFF.

In this sample, this clonotype turned up a few times. A read error may produce the germline difference seen at one junction end. V usage is TRBV6-1 and J usage is TRBJ2-3, with 12 bases that match TRBD2. Germline CDR1 reads MNHNS; CDR2 reads SASEGT. The CDR3 spans 14 residues. The CDR3 DNA is TGTGCCAGCAGTGAAATCCGGACTAGCGGGGCCCTCACTTTT. Protein sequence: CASSEIRTSGALTF.

Remarks on this clonotype: A single base separates this from a much larger clone, so it may be a read error. This rearrangement joins TRBV5-1 to TRBJ1-1, with a possible D match to TRBD1 (5 bases). This CDR3 has 13 residues. Trimming left V 2 bases short and J 3 bases short, with 8 bases between. Germline assignment: CDR1 SGHRS and CDR2 YFSETQ. DNA of the CDR3: TGCGCCAGCAGCTTTGAGGGGTACACTGAAGCTTTCTTT. Translating it yields CASSFEGYTEAFF.

A few counts support this clonotype. The CDR3 region has the DNA TGCGCCAGCAGCCAAGAGGGGGCAAGTAGCAATCAGCCCCAGCATTTT. Translation: CASSQEGASSNQPQHF. V and J are TRBV4-1 and TRBJ1-5, with a tentative D call TRBD1 (6 bases). CDR3 length equals 16 residues. Germline CDR1 is MGHRA and CDR2 is YSYEKL. The V gene lost 0 bases and the J gene lost 0 bases, with 9 bases spanning the gap.

A few counts support this clonotype. This chain links TRBV30 with TRBJ2-2, with D perhaps TRBD2 (6 bases). CDR3 length: 13 amino acids. CDR1 and CDR2 (germline): GTSNPN, SVGIG (reference sequence). V dropped 3 bases and J dropped 6 bases, with 11 bases sitting between them. The CDR3 nucleotides are TGTGCCTGGAGCGGATGGGGGGCCGGGGAGCTGTTTTTT. This sequence encodes CAWSGWGAGELFF. Combining the CDR3 with reference TRBV30 and TRBJ2-2 gives the whole variable domain SQTIHQWPATLVQPVGSPLSLECTVEGTSNPNLYWYRQAAGRGLQLLFYSVGIGQISSEVPQNLSASRPQDRQFILSSKKLLLSDSGFYLCAWSGWGAGELFFGEGSRLTVL.

The chain couples TRBV9 to TRBJ2-5; D gene ambiguous. This CDR3 has 12 amino acids. The V and J ends lost 0 bases and 3 bases respectively, with 3 bases between them. Germline V CDR1 and CDR2: SGDLS, YYNGEE. As DNA, the CDR3 is TGTGCCAGCAGCGTAGGGGAAGAGACCCAGTACTTC. It codes for CASSVGEETQYF.

The V and J genes are TRBV7-9 and TRBJ1-1, with 7 bases identical to TRBD1. V gave up 3 bases and J gave up 4 bases; unmatched junction bases: 11. Per the germline V gene, CDR1 is SEHNR and CDR2 is FQNEAQ (reference sequence). CDR3 length: 16 amino acids. CDR3 sequence: CASSFSSGAGGTEAFF. The CDR3 DNA reads as TGTGCCAGCAGCTTCTCGAGTGGGGCAGGGGGCACTGAAGCTTTCTTT.

This clonotype has more than one count but fewer than ten. The CDR3 DNA reads as TGTGCCAGCAGTTATTTGGACAGCCCCTTCAGGAAGCTGTTTTTT. The encoded protein is CASSYLDSPFRKLFF. This chain joins TRBV6-5 and TRBJ2-2, with D tentatively TRBD1 (6 bases). The CDR3 has 15 residues. The V and J ends lost 3 bases and 12 bases respectively, with 20 bases between them. CDR1 and CDR2 (germline): MNHEY, SVGAGI.

This rearrangement joins TRBV7-9 to TRBJ2-7, with 7 bases fitting TRBD1. V was clipped by 4 bases and J by 6 bases; unmatched bases: 12. This CDR3 has 15 amino acids. CDR1 is SEHNR and CDR2 is FQNEAQ in the germline V gene (reference sequence). CDR3 loop: CASSSKGAAFTEQYF. The CDR3 region has the DNA TGTGCCAGCAGCTCCAAGGGGGCGGCATTCACCGAGCAGTACTTC.

The chain joins TRBV7-9 to TRBJ1-1; 9 bases are shared with TRBD1. V lost 5 bases to trimming and J lost 6 bases; unmatched junction nucleotides: 7. The germline V gene has CDR1 SEHNR and CDR2 FQNEAQ (reference sequence). This CDR3 has 14 amino acids. CDR3 protein: CASSLDRGWSEAFF. As DNA, the CDR3 is TGTGCCAGCAGCCTGGACAGGGGTTGGTCTGAAGCTTTCTTT. Drawing the rest from reference TRBV7-9 and TRBJ1-1, the complete variable domain is DTGVSQNPRHKITKRGQNVTFRCDPISEHNRLYWYRQTLGQGPEFLTYFQNEAQLEKSRLLSDRFSAERPKGSFSTLEIQRTEQGDSAMYLCASSLDRGWSEAFFGQGTRLTVV.

The chain is built from TRBV29-1 and TRBJ2-1, with TRBD2 as a possible D gene (6 bases). Germline V gene lookup returns CDR1 SQVTM and CDR2 ANQGSEA. This CDR3 spans 14 amino acids. The V end lost 1 base, the J end lost 1 base, and 8 bases lay between the germline ends. The DNA of the CDR3 is TGCAGCGTTGAAGGCGGGATATCCTACAATGAGCAGTTCTTC. Translation: CSVEGGISYNEQFF.

The genes are TRBV12-3 or TRBV12-4 and TRBJ1-5; D uncertain. Trimming took 8 bases from V and 5 from J, leaving 13 bases between them. This CDR3 is built from 13 residues. The CDR3 reads CASSQSIDQPQHF. The DNA of the CDR3 is TGTGCCAGCTCCCAGAGCATCGATCAGCCCCAGCATTTT.

V usage is TRBV4-1 and J usage is TRBJ2-5; a possible D gene is TRBD2 (5 bases). The V gene lost 4 bases and the J gene lost 4 bases, with 19 bases spanning the gap. The CDR3 totals 16 residues. Germline V gene lookup returns CDR1 MGHRA and CDR2 YSYEKL. The CDR3 sequence: CASSRSPRGEGETQYF. The CDR3 nucleotides are TGCGCCAGCAGCCGGTCCCCCCGTGGCGAGGGAGAGACCCAGTACTTC.